The following is a T cell receptor beta chain sequence with its context. These data belong to a study of blood T cell repertoires in COVID-19. V shed 3 bases, J shed 4 bases, and the junction held 8 bases outside the gene matches. The germline gives CDR1 SGDLS, CDR2 YYNGEE. The CDR3 is 18 residues long. As processed by the authors: Reference gene primer amplification in the assay estimated nucleated cell counts. Generated by immunoSEQ multiplex PCR, the TCRdb table keeps only in-frame clones and is missing some. The V and J calls and the clone size are those of that table, but D and trimming were determined from the DNA. The data contain about 190,000 clones, just under 90% of them singletons.

The TCR sequence derives from a woman between 18 and 29 years old who had recovered from COVID-19. The sample was peripheral blood. The J gene is TRBJ2-2, the V gene TRBV9; 14 nucleotides line up with TRBD2. The CDR3 sequence: CASSAPGLAGAGTGELFF. The DNA of the CDR3 is TGTGCCAGCAGCGCCCCGGGACTAGCGGGAGCGGGCACCGGGGAGCTGTTTTTT.